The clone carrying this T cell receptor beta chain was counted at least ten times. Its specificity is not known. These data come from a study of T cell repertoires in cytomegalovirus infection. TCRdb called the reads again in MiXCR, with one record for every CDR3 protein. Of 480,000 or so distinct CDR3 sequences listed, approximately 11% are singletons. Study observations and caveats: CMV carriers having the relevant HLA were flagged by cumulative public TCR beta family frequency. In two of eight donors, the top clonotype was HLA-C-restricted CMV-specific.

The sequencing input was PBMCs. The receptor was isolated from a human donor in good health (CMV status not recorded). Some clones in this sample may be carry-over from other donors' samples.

The DNA of the CDR3 is TGTGCCAGCAGCTTAATGCTAGCGGTGAAGAATGAGCAGTTCTTC. Translated, it gives CASSLMLAVKNEQFF. This chain connects TRBV7-3 to TRBJ2-1; TRBD2 matches at 7 bases. Germline V gene lookup returns CDR1 SGHTA and CDR2 FQGTGA. Germline trimming cut 1 base from V and 7 bases from J; bases unmatched to any gene: 7. The CDR3 is 15 amino acids.